This is a list of T cell receptor beta chains from one sample in a study of T cells in Graves' hyperthyroidism and ophthalmopathy. Using its own MiXCR run on the multiplex PCR reads, TCRdb lists one record per CDR3 protein. Here the sample spans approximately 520,000 distinct CDR3 sequences, about 20% being singletons. Sequencing was done on a sample of blood. These receptors were obtained from a man aged 18 to 29 with Graves' hyperthyroidism. The CDR3 runs from the conserved cysteine through the conserved F or W. The order of the fields is J gene, D gene, V gene, clone size, CDR3 protein, CDR3 DNA. D genes are given only for firm matches. A row's size may be missing; if present it is once, few, many or a size class.

TRBJ1-1 | . | TRBV4-1 | . | CASSHNRCKNTEAFF | TGCGCTAGCAGCCACAACAGGTGCAAGAACACTGAAGCTTTCTTT
TRBJ1-5 | TRBD1 | TRBV30 | many | CAWSGGQVNQPQHF | TGTGCCTGGAGTGGGGGACAGGTCAATCAGCCCCAGCATTTT
TRBJ1-1 | . | TRBV7-9 | . | CASSIEADTPEAFF | TGTGCCAGCAGCATCGAGGCGGACACTCCTGAAGCTTTCTTT
TRBJ1-2 | . | TRBV6-2/TRBV6-3 | . | CASSYSLPMDGYTF | TGTGCCAGCAGTTACTCACTTCCGATGGATGGCTACACCTTC
TRBJ1-5 | TRBD1 | TRBV28 | few | CASSLTQGLQNQPQHF | TGTGCCAGCAGCCTTACACAGGGGCTACAAAATCAGCCCCAGCATTTT
TRBJ1-5 | TRBD1 | TRBV12-3/TRBV12-4 | many | CASSFSQGAGNQPQHF | TGTGCCAGCAGTTTTTCGCAGGGGGCGGGCAATCAGCCCCAGCATTTT
TRBJ2-7 | . | TRBV6-1 | . | CASSESRDGVSEQYF | TGTGCCAGCAGTGAATCCCGAGACGGGGTAAGCGAGCAGTACTTC
TRBJ2-2 | . | TRBV3-1 | . | CASSPTGLGTGELFF | TGTGCCAGCAGCCCGACAGGTTTAGGCACCGGGGAGCTGTTTTTT
TRBJ2-4 | . | TRBV12-5 | . | CASGPLKNIQYF | TGTGCTAGTGGTCCCCTCAAAAACATTCAGTACTTC
TRBJ2-5 | TRBD2 | TRBV13 | many | CASSLQGTSGGEKETQYF | TGTGCCAGCAGCTTACAAGGGACTAGCGGGGGGGAAAAGGAGACCCAGTACTTC